The clone carrying this T cell receptor beta chain came up a few times. The antigen remains undetermined. V was pared by 3 bases and J by 1 base, with 20 bases between. CDR1 SNHLY and CDR2 FYNNEI come from the germline V gene. The CDR3 extends over 18 amino acids. This sample is part of a study of T-cell reconstitution after alpha-beta-depleted transplantation in children. Overall study findings and caveats: After one year, T-cell counts and TCRbeta diversity mostly came from new T cells. Roughly two months post-transplant, alpha-beta T cells reportedly originated from several hundred graft clones that had expanded. Surviving thymic progenitors and recipient T cells were the source of high TCRbeta diversity at day 60 in some patients.

Preparing the TCRbeta library involved the use of unique molecular identifiers. TCRdb redid the calling of the PCR reads with MiXCR, one entry per CDR3 protein. The repertoire holds 750,000 to 950,000 distinct CDR3 sequences, with roughly 16% as singletons. This chain links TRBV2 with TRBJ2-3; D may be TRBD2 (5 bases). The receptor was isolated from a male patient aged 10-17 years who had a stem cell transplant for acute lymphoblastic leukemia, so the T cells may come from the graft donor. The specimen was PBMCs, mostly from graft donor cells, collected 360 days after TCRalphabeta/CD19-depleted stem cell transplant. CDR3 region: CASSDPRGRARGTDTQYF. CDR3 sequence (DNA): TGTGCCAGCAGTGATCCTCGGGGTAGGGCACGCGGCACAGATACGCAGTATTTT. Looking up the rest from reference TRBV2 and TRBJ2-3 gives the full variable domain: EPEVTQTPSHQVTQMGQEVILRCVPISNHLYFYWYRQILGQKVEFLVSFYNNEISEKSEIFDDQFSVERPDGSNFTLKIRSTKLEDSAMYFCASSDPRGRARGTDTQYFGPGTRLTVL.